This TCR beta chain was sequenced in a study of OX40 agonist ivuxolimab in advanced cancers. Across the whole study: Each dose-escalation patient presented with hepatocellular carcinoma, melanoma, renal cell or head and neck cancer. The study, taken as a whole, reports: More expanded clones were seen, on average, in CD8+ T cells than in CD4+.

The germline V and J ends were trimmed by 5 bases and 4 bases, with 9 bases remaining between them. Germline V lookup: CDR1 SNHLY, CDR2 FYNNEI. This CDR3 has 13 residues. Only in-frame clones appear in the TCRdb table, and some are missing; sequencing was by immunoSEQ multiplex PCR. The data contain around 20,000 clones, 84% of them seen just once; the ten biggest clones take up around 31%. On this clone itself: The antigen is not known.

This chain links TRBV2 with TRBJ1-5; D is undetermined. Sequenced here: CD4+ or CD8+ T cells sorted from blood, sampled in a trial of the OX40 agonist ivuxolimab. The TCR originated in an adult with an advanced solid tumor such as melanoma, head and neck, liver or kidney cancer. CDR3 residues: CASSSRLNQPQHF. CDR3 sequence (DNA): TGTGCCAGCAGTTCCAGGTTGAATCAGCCCCAGCATTTT.